A selection of T cell receptor beta chains follows, all from one sample in a study of PD-L1 blockade in urothelial cancer. Generated by immunoSEQ multiplex PCR, the TCRdb table keeps only in-frame clones and is missing some. The top ten hold roughly 2% of the sample, which has some 87,000 clones, over 75% seen once. The sample consisted of PBMCs, taken around atezolizumab (anti-PD-L1) treatment. The source of these receptors is a man between 60 and 75 years old with urothelial cancer. Both conserved end residues are part of each CDR3.

v_call	j_call	cdr3_aa
TRBV6-5	TRBJ1-2	CASSYLLAGGYGYTF
TRBV11-2	TRBJ2-7	CASSLVPDLIGQYF
TRBV29-1	TRBJ2-3	CSAREGTGGTDTQYF
TRBV14	TRBJ1-4	CASSQVAGANEKLFF
TRBV11-2	TRBJ2-1	CASSLDVGGNEQFF
TRBV19	TRBJ1-5	CASTEDRVDQPQHF
TRBV2	TRBJ1-2	CASSQLDRLINYGYTF
TRBV2	TRBJ2-7	CASSEWRGPYEQYF
TRBV7-9	TRBJ2-3	CASSPPGGRADTQYF
TRBV7-2	TRBJ1-2	CASSPTALPNYGYTF
TRBV4-1	.	CASSQGLAGGEQYF
TRBV9	TRBJ1-2	CASSVMAEYGYTF
TRBV7-9	TRBJ2-5	CASSHQETQYF
TRBV7-3	TRBJ1-1	CASRSTVNTEAFF
TRBV9	TRBJ2-1	CASSKLAGEVRRGNEQFF
TRBV6-1	TRBJ1-1	CASSEFGGLKAFF
TRBV4-1	TRBJ2-1	CASSQETSGGLYNEQFF
TRBV5-6	TRBJ1-4	CASRHGQLGEKLFF
TRBV10-2	TRBJ1-1	CASTARQGMNTEAFF
TRBV2	TRBJ2-3	CASSVDSSADTQYF
TRBV2	TRBJ1-2	CASTQGHGYTF
TRBV5-1	TRBJ2-3	CASRGRDTDTQYF
TRBV6-1	TRBJ2-2	CASSETWFSGELFF
TRBV20-1	TRBJ1-2	CSAQRYTGDTF
TRBV5-1	TRBJ2-7	CASRVGSNTYEQYF
TRBV7-3	TRBJ2-5	CASSLGGAQETQYF
TRBV7-7	TRBJ2-1	CASSSSSVNEQFF
TRBV7-2	TRBJ1-3	CASSWGGSGNTIYF
TRBV5-1	TRBJ1-5	CASSLAGDRGQPQHF
TRBV7-2	TRBJ1-4	CASSSIATNEKLFF
TRBV7-2	TRBJ1-1	CASSLAQANEAFF
TRBV9	TRBJ1-1	CASSQRGSGEAFF
TRBV5-1	TRBJ2-6	CASSLGAGGPISGANVLTF
TRBV7-9	TRBJ2-1	CASREGQGRNEQFF
TRBV28	TRBJ1-2	CASTPSTGRDYYGYTF
TRBV18	TRBJ2-7	CASSRGQGLAYEQYF
TRBV19	TRBJ2-5	CASRVAGGGETQYF
TRBV28	TRBJ2-6	CASSFSGAGGANVLTF
TRBV10-1	TRBJ2-3	CASSDPDRVGSDTQYF
TRBV7-9	TRBJ2-7	CASTFPRGEQYF
TRBV19	TRBJ1-4	CASSAGQHELFF
TRBV5-4	TRBJ1-4	CASSLRTGATNEKLFF
TRBV4-2	TRBJ2-4	CASSQFLLAGPIAKNIQYF
TRBV7-2	TRBJ2-1	CASSLGQGHNEQFF
TRBV7-3	TRBJ2-1	CASSLNPGVLPYNEQFF
TRBV7-3	TRBJ2-3	CASSSDSHSTDTQYF
TRBV5-1	TRBJ2-3	CASSLIPGLVDTQYF
TRBV9	TRBJ1-1	CASTLLLNTEAFF
TRBV5-4	TRBJ2-1	CASSLLAGGPGEQFF
TRBV28	TRBJ2-7	CASSLLGRAYEQYF
TRBV6-1	TRBJ2-3	CASSSRTSGRDTQYF
TRBV5-1	TRBJ2-5	CASSLPSGTGVETQYF